This T cell receptor (beta chain) was sequenced in a study of blood T cell repertoires in COVID-19. In the study overall: Samples taken during acute and convalescent COVID-19 were collected in the United States, Italy and Spain. PBMCs, B-cell-depleted T cells, or T cells were the source of the cDNA or gDNA that made up the material.

The CDR3 sequence is 12 residues long. CDR1 is MDHEN and CDR2 is SYDVKM in the germline V gene. V shed 6 bases and J shed 5 bases, with 9 bases lying between them. Original processing notes: Reference gene primer amplification gave estimated nucleated cell counts. Here immunoSEQ multiplex PCR was the method, and the copy in TCRdb shows in-frame clones only, minus some. V and J calls and clone size come straight from that table; D and trimming were deduced from the DNA. The sample consists of approximately 670,000 clones, over 80% of them appearing once. This clone was picked up one time. The material sequenced was peripheral blood. The chain links TRBV28 to TRBJ2-3; maybe TRBD2 (5 bases). This sequence was found in a young woman with acute or convalescent COVID-19. CDR3 in amino acids: CASSDTRDTQYF. Here the CDR3 DNA reads TGTGCCAGCAGCGATACTAGAGATACGCAGTATTTT. Looking up the rest from reference TRBV28 and TRBJ2-3 gives the full variable domain: DVKVTQSSRYLVKRTGEKVFLECVQDMDHENMFWYRQDPGLGLRLIYFSYDVKMKEKGDIPEGYSVSREKKERFSLILESASTNQTSMYLCASSDTRDTQYFGPGTRLTVL.